The 29 T cell receptor beta chains in this list originate from one sample, sequenced in a study of blood T cell repertoires in COVID-19. Sequenced by immunoSEQ multiplex PCR; TCRdb stores in-frame clones only, minus some. The repertoire holds approximately 440,000 clones, with approximately 88% as singletons. The specimen was peripheral blood. The receptor source for this set is a woman in her forties or fifties with COVID-19, enrolled during active disease.

The V call is TRBV9, the J call TRBJ1-6; no firm D call. This CDR3 has 13 residues. V dropped 6 bases and J dropped 2 bases, with 6 bases sitting between them. CDR1 is SGDLS, CDR2 YYNGEE, per germline. CDR3 DNA: TGTGCCAGCACGGAGACCTATAATTCACCCCTCCACTTT. This encodes CASTETYNSPLHF.

The chain uses TRBV4-1 and TRBJ2-7; D possibly corresponds to TRBD2 (6 bases). The CDR3 has 17 residues. The V end was cut by 1 base, the J end by 5 bases, with 21 bases between. Germline CDR1 MGHRA, CDR2 YSYEKL. The CDR3 loop reads CASSQAPGLYGGNEQYF. CDR3 sequence (DNA): TGCGCCAGCAGCCAAGCTCCAGGGTTATACGGGGGAAACGAGCAGTACTTC.

The rearrangement links TRBV30 to TRBJ1-6, with D uncertain. CDR1 is GTSNPN, CDR2 SVGIG, per germline (reference sequence). The V end was cut by 3 bases, the J end by 8 bases, with 14 bases between. The CDR3 contains 14 residues. CDR3 protein: CAWSARGADSPLHF. In DNA form, the CDR3 reads TGTGCCTGGAGCGCCCGAGGTGCGGATTCACCCCTCCACTTT.

Worth noting for this clone: Different DNA sequences within this sample yield the same CDR3. This chain connects TRBV5-5 to TRBJ1-5; TRBD1 matches at 7 bases. The CDR3 covers 14 residues. Germline trimming cut 1 base from V and 4 bases from J; bases unmatched to any gene: 2. Germline-derived CDR1 and CDR2 are SGHKS and YYEKEE (reference sequence). Written as DNA, the CDR3 is TGTGCCAGCAGCTTGACAGGGGAGAATCAGCCCCAGCATTTT. This translates into CASSLTGENQPQHF.

CDR3 region: CASSPQRGGDTEAFF. DNA for the CDR3: TGTGCCAGCTCACCCCAACGAGGGGGTGACACTGAAGCTTTCTTT. The rearrangement links TRBV18 to TRBJ1-1; tentative D call: TRBD1 (6 bases). The length of the CDR3 is 15 residues. Trimming cost V 3 bases and J 3 bases, with 14 bases left between them. Germline V gene sequence: CDR1 KGHSH, CDR2 LQKENI.

The chain joins TRBV7-4 to TRBJ1-3; D unclear. Trimming took 3 bases from V and 4 from J, leaving 22 bases between them. Germline CDR1 reads SGHVT; CDR2 reads SQSDAQ. The CDR3 has 18 residues. As DNA, the CDR3 is TGTGCCAGCAGCTTTTTGCTGAGGCAGTGCCCGGGAGGAAACACCATATATTTT. This translates into CASSFLLRQCPGGNTIYF.

The chain carries TRBV7-2 and TRBJ1-2, with D possibly matching TRBD1 (6 bases). Germline CDR1 and CDR2: SGHTA and FQGNSA. There are 15 residues in the CDR3. V lost 5 bases and J 2 bases, leaving 15 bases between the germline ends. The DNA for the CDR3 is TGTGCCAGCAGCCCCGCGTGGGGGCCGAACTATGGCTACACCTTC. Translation: CASSPAWGPNYGYTF.

The CDR3 sequence is CASGPGQGNGYTF. CDR3 bases: TGTGCCAGCGGGCCCGGCCAGGGGAATGGCTACACCTTC. V usage is TRBV7-3 and J usage is TRBJ1-2, with D perhaps matching TRBD1 (6 bases). CDR1 and CDR2 (germline): SGHTA, FQGTGA. The CDR3 sequence is 13 residues long. The ends were cut back, 8 bases at V and 6 bases at J, with 16 bases in the middle.

This clone was counted between two and nine times. This chain joins TRBV6-5 and TRBJ1-1, with 7 bases fitting TRBD1. The CDR3 contains 12 residues. The junction had 3 bases not matched to a gene; V was cut back by 6 bases and J by 5 bases. From germline, CDR1 is MNHEY and CDR2 SVGAGI. The CDR3 nucleotides read TGTGCCAGCAGGCAGGGGGAAACTGAAGCTTTCTTT. This gives the protein CASRQGETEAFF.

The gene calls are TRBV9 and TRBJ2-2; no clear D. The CDR3 spans 15 residues. Trimming took 4 bases from V and 0 from J, leaving 10 bases between them. Germline CDR1 SGDLS, CDR2 YYNGEE. The CDR3 nucleotides are TGTGCCAGCAGCCCTACCACTTCGAACACCGGGGAGCTGTTTTTT. Translating gives CASSPTTSNTGELFF.

This chain connects TRBV2 to TRBJ2-6; no clear D gene. CDR3 length: 13 residues. Germline CDR1 and CDR2: SNHLY and FYNNEI. The germline V and J ends were trimmed by 5 bases and 0 bases, with 2 bases remaining between them. The CDR3 DNA reads as TGTGCCAGCAGTTACTCTGGGGCCAACGTCCTGACTTTC. Amino acids: CASSYSGANVLTF. Full variable domain (missing parts from reference TRBV2 and TRBJ2-6): EPEVTQTPSHQVTQMGQEVILRCVPISNHLYFYWYRQILGQKVEFLVSFYNNEISEKSEIFDDQFSVERPDGSNFTLKIRSTKLEDSAMYFCASSYSGANVLTFGAGSRLTVL.

Here the CDR3 reads CATSRDREGLPTNEKLFF. CDR3 DNA sequence: TGTGCCACCAGCAGAGATAGAGAGGGCTTGCCAACTAATGAAAAACTGTTTTTT. This chain connects TRBV15 to TRBJ1-4; D is ambiguous. The V gene's germline CDR1 is LNHNV and CDR2 YYDKDF (reference sequence). V lost 0 bases to trimming and J lost 0 bases, with 14 bases between them. The CDR3 consists of 18 residues.

The rearrangement joins TRBV27 to TRBJ1-1; TRBD1 matches at 7 bases. Trimming removed 3 bases from V and 5 bases from J; junction bases left unmatched: 3. There are 13 residues in the CDR3. In germline, CDR1 is MNHEY, CDR2 SMNVEV (reference sequence). The CDR3 DNA is TGTGCCAGCAGTTTCGACAGGGTGACTGAAGCTTTCTTT. Amino acid sequence: CASSFDRVTEAFF.

This chain connects TRBV4-1 to TRBJ1-1; D gene ambiguous. The CDR3 spans 14 residues. Trimming shortened V by 6 bases and J by 0 bases, and 11 bases separated the two germline ends. Germline-derived CDR1 and CDR2 are MGHRA and YSYEKL. The CDR3 region has the DNA TGCGCCAGCAGTCAGACATTTTTGAACACTGAAGCTTTCTTT. Its translation: CASSQTFLNTEAFF.

Note on this clone: Other DNA sequences of this sample code for an identical CDR3. The rearrangement joins TRBV24-1 to TRBJ2-1, with 15 bases fitting TRBD2. With 3 bases clipped from V and 7 bases from J, the junction kept 3 bases outside the gene matches. Germline CDR1 is KGHDR and CDR2 is SFDVKD. The CDR3 is 16 amino acids. CDR3 DNA: TGTGCCACCAGTGATCCTGGGACTAGCGGGGGGAATGAGCAGTTCTTC. It is translated as CATSDPGTSGGNEQFF.

The chain couples TRBV9 to TRBJ1-1; 7 nucleotides match TRBD1. The CDR3 has 14 amino acids. The trim removed 4 bases at V and 1 base at J, leaving 4 bases unmatched. Germline CDR1 SGDLS, CDR2 YYNGEE. The CDR3 loop is CASSFRQGNTEAFF. The CDR3, as DNA: TGTGCCAGCAGCTTCCGACAGGGGAACACTGAAGCTTTCTTT.

The gene calls are TRBV2 and TRBJ2-7, with 7 bases identical to TRBD1. V gave up 8 bases and J gave up 3 bases; unmatched junction bases: 13. The V gene's germline CDR1 is SNHLY and CDR2 FYNNEI. The CDR3 totals 15 residues. CDR3 sequence reads: CASLGQAQGNYEQYF. CDR3 bases: TGTGCCAGCCTTGGACAGGCCCAGGGGAACTACGAGCAGTACTTC.

The chain is built from TRBV10-1 and TRBJ1-2; D unresolved. Germline V CDR1 and CDR2: WNHNN, SYGVQD (reference sequence). CDR3 size: 13 residues. Between the trimmed V and J ends, which lost 4 bases and 6 bases, there was a span of 12 bases. The CDR3 coding sequence is TGCGCCAGCAGTGCACGGGTCGGTGATGGCTACACCTTC. This gives the protein CASSARVGDGYTF.

There are a few counts of this clone. Within the sample, other DNA sequences also encode this same CDR3. This chain connects TRBV5-1 to TRBJ1-2; the D is unclear. V was shortened by 0 bases and J by 2 bases, with 8 bases between the two germline ends. The CDR3 is 14 residues long. CDR1 is SGHRS, CDR2 YFSETQ, per germline. CDR3 amino acids: CASSLGTANYGYTF. Written as DNA, the CDR3 is TGCGCCAGCAGCTTGGGGACTGCCAACTATGGCTACACCTTC.

The chain links TRBV5-6 to TRBJ2-7; 9 nucleotides agree with TRBD1. CDR3 length equals 15 residues. The J segment lost 2 bases and the V segment lost 4 bases, leaving 7 bases of the junction unmatched. CDR1 is SGHDT and CDR2 is YYEEEE in the germline V gene. The DNA of the CDR3 is TGTGCCAGCAGCCGGAACAGGGGGCTGACCTACGAGCAGTACTTC. It specifies CASSRNRGLTYEQYF.

V gene TRBV4-1 combines with J gene TRBJ1-4, with D perhaps matching TRBD1 (6 bases). V was shortened by 0 bases and J by 8 bases, with 13 bases between the two germline ends. Germline V gives CDR1 MGHRA, CDR2 YSYEKL. The CDR3 runs to 15 residues. The CDR3 loop is CASSQEDLRGEKLFF. CDR3 nucleotide sequence: TGCGCCAGCAGCCAAGAGGACCTTAGGGGGGAAAAACTGTTTTTT.

This chain links TRBV5-1 with TRBJ2-7, with D possibly TRBD2 on 7 matching bases. The CDR3 runs to 15 residues. V dropped 9 bases and J dropped 2 bases, with 21 bases sitting between them. The germline gives CDR1 SGHRS, CDR2 YFSETQ. The CDR3 nucleotides are TGCGCCACCTACGGGGGGCCGTCACTAACCTACGAGCAGTACTTC. Encoded protein: CATYGGPSLTYEQYF.

This sequence joins TRBV12-3 or TRBV12-4 and TRBJ1-1; D unresolved. The V and J ends lost 7 bases and 1 base respectively, with 10 bases between them. This CDR3 region has 13 residues. Here the CDR3 DNA reads TGTGCCAGCACCCCCCTAGGGAACACTGAAGCTTTCTTT. It translates to CASTPLGNTEAFF.

The gene calls are TRBV7-9 and TRBJ2-1, with TRBD2 as a possible D gene (5 bases). The CDR3 loop spans 13 amino acids. V lost 2 bases and J 10 bases, leaving 12 bases between the germline ends. Germline assignment: CDR1 SEHNR and CDR2 FQNEAQ (reference sequence). The CDR3 reads CASSLSAPGEQFF. In DNA, the CDR3 is TGTGCCAGCAGCTTATCGGCGCCGGGGGAGCAGTTCTTC.

This clone has just a few counts. This chain joins TRBV4-1 and TRBJ2-7; TRBD1 aligns across 7 bases. The V segment lost 0 bases and the J segment 1 base; nucleotides outside the gene matches: 3. This CDR3 is 15 amino acids long. Germline CDR1 MGHRA, CDR2 YSYEKL. In DNA, the CDR3 is TGCGCCAGCAGCCAAGAGGCAGGGGGTTCCTACGAGCAGTACTTC. Encoded protein: CASSQEAGGSYEQYF.

The chain links TRBV24-1 to TRBJ2-3; TRBD1 matches 8 bases. The germline CDR1 and CDR2 sequences are KGHDR and SFDVKD. The CDR3 is made up of 18 amino acids. V was clipped by 10 bases and J by 1 base; unmatched bases: 18. The CDR3 DNA reads as TGTGCCACAAAAGTGGGCAGGGGGCTTATCATTGGCACAGATACGCAGTATTTT. It codes for CATKVGRGLIIGTDTQYF.

V is TRBV5-6 and J is TRBJ2-1; 7 bases map to TRBD2. After removal of 5 bases from V and 5 bases from J, the junction contained 4 bases not matched to a gene. CDR1 and CDR2 from the germline V gene are SGHDT and YYEEEE. This CDR3 has 13 residues. The CDR3 is CASRPGLNNEQFF. Written as DNA, the CDR3 is TGTGCCAGCAGGCCGGGACTAAACAATGAGCAGTTCTTC.

V usage is TRBV28 and J usage is TRBJ1-2; D is ambiguous. V shed 5 bases and J shed 8 bases, with 12 bases lying between them. This CDR3 contains 12 residues. Germline V gene sequence: CDR1 MDHEN, CDR2 SYDVKM. CDR3 sequence reads: CASSPPVGGYTF. CDR3 in DNA: TGTGCCAGCAGTCCCCCTGTGGGCGGCTACACCTTC.

V usage is TRBV6-5 and J usage is TRBJ2-5; TRBD1 aligns across 7 bases. J lost 3 bases, V lost 6 bases, and 1 base had no gene match. Germline CDR1 is MNHEY and CDR2 is SVGAGI. The length of the CDR3 is 12 residues. The chain's CDR3 is CASRGTEETQYF. For the CDR3, the DNA is TGTGCCAGCAGAGGGACAGAAGAGACCCAGTACTTC.